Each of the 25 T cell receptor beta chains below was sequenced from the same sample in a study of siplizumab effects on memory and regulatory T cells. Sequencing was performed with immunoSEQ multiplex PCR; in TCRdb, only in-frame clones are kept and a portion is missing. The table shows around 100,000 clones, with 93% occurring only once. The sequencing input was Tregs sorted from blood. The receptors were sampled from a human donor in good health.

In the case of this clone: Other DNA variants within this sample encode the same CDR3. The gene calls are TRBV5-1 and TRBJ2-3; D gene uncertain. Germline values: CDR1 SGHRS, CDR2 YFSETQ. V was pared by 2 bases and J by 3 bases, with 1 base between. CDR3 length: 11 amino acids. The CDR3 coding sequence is TGCGCCAGCAGCTTAACAGATACGCAGTATTTT. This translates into CASSLTDTQYF.

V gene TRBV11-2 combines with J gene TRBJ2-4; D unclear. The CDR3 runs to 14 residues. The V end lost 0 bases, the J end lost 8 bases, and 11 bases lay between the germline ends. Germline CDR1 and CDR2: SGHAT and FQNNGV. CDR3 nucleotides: TGTGCCAGCAGCTTAGATACCAGTATACACATTCAGTACTTC. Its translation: CASSLDTSIHIQYF.

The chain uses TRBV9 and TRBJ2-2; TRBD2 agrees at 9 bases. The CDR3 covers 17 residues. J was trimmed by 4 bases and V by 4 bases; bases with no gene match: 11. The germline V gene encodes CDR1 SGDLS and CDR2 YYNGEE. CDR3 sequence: CASSPGFPAGGTGELFF. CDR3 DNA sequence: TGTGCCAGCAGCCCCGGGTTTCCAGCGGGGGGCACCGGGGAGCTGTTTTTT.

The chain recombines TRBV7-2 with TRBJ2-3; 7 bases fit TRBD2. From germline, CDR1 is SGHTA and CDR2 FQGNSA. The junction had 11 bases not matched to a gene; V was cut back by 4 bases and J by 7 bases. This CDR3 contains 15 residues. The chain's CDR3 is CASSSGLGGTNTQYF. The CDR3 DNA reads TGTGCCAGCAGCTCTGGACTAGGAGGCACCAATACGCAGTATTTT.

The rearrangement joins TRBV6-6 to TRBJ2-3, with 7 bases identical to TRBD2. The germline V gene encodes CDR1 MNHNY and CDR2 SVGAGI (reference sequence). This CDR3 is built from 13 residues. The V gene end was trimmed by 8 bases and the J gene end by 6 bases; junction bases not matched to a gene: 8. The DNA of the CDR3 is TGTGCCAGCCGGGGGGATGAATTGGATACGCAGTATTTT. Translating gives CASRGDELDTQYF.

The CDR3 nucleotides are TGTGCCAGAAGCTTCGGGACAGGGGATAGCACAGATACGCAGTATTTT. Its protein is CARSFGTGDSTDTQYF. V gene TRBV7-5 combines with J gene TRBJ2-3; TRBD1 is the table's D call and was not checked against the DNA. TRBV7-5 constitutes a pseudogene. The CDR3 is 16 residues long.

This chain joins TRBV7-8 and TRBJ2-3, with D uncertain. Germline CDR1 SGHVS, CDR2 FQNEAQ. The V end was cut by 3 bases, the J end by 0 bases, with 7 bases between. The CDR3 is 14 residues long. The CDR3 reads CASSLELSTDTQYF. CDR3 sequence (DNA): TGTGCCAGCAGCTTGGAACTTAGCACAGATACGCAGTATTTT.

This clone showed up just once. CDR3 region: CASSLVPDTQYF. The CDR3 nucleotides are TGTGCCAGCAGCTTAGTCCCAGATACGCAGTATTTT. The chain is built from TRBV7-9 and TRBJ2-3; D remains unclear. Looked up from germline, CDR1 is SEHNR and CDR2 is FQNEAQ (reference sequence). The CDR3 runs to 12 residues. The V end was cut by 1 base, the J end by 4 bases, with 3 bases between.

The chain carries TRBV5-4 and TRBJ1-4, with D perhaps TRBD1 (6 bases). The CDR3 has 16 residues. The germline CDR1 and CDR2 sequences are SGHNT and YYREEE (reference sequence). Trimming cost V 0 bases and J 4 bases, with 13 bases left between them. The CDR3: CASSLAGGGLNEKLFF. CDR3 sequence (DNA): TGTGCCAGCAGCTTGGCCGGGGGCGGACTTAATGAAAAACTGTTTTTT.

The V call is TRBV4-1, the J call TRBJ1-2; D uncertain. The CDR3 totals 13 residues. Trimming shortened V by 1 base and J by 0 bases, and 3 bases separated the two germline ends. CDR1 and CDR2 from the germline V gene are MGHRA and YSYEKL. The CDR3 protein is CASSQGTNYGYTF. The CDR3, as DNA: TGCGCCAGCAGCCAAGGGACTAACTATGGCTACACCTTC.

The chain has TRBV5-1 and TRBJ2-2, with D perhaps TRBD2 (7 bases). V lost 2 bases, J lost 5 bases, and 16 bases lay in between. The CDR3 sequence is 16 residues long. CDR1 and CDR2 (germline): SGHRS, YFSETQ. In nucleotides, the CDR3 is TGCGCCAGCAGCTTCTTGGCGGGGGCGAGGACCGGGGAGCTGTTTTTT. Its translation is CASSFLAGARTGELFF.

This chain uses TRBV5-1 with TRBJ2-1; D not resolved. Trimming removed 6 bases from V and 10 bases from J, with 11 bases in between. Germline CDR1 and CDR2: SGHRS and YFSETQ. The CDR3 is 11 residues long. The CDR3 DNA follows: TGCGCCAGCACTCAATCCGGGGAGCAGTTCTTC. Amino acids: CASTQSGEQFF.

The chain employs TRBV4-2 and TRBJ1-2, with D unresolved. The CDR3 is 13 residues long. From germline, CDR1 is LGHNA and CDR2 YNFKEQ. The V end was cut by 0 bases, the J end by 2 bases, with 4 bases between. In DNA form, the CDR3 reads TGTGCCAGCAGCCAAGACAGAAACTATGGCTACACCTTC. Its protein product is CASSQDRNYGYTF.

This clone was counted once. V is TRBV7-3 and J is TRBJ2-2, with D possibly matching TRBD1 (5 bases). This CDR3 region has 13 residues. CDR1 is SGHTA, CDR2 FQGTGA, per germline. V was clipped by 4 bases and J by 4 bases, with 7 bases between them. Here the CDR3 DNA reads TGTGCCAGCAGCTGGACACCCACCGGGGAGCTGTTTTTT. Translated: CASSWTPTGELFF.

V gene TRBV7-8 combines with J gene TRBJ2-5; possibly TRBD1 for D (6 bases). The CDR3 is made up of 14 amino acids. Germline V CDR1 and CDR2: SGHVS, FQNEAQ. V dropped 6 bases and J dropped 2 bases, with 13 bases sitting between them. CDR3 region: CASRDRDKQETQYF. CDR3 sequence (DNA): TGTGCCAGCAGAGACCGGGACAAACAAGAGACCCAGTACTTC.

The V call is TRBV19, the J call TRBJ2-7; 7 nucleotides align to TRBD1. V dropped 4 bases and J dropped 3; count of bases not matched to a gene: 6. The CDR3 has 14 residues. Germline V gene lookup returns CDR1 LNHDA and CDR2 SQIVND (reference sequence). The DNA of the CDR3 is TGTGCCAGTAGTAGAACGACAGGGCACTACGAGCAGTACTTC. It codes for CASSRTTGHYEQYF.

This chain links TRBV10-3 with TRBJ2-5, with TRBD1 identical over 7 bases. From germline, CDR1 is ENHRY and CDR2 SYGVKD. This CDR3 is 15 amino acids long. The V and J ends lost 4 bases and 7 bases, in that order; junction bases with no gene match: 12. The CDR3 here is CAISVGQVGLGTQYF. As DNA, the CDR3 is TGTGCCATCAGTGTTGGACAGGTCGGGCTTGGGACCCAGTACTTC.

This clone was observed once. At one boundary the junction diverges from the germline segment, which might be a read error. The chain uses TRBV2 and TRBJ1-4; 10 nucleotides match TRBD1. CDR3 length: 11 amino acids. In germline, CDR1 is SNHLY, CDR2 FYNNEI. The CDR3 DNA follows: TGTGCCAGCAGAGAGCCGGGACAGGGGCTTTTT. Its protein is CASREPGQGLF.

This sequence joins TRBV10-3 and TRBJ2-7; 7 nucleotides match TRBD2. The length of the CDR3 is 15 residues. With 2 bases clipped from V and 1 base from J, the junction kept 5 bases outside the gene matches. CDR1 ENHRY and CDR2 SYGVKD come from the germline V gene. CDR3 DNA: TGTGCCATCAGTGAGCCGGGGGAGGGTTCCTACGAGCAGTACTTC. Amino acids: CAISEPGEGSYEQYF.

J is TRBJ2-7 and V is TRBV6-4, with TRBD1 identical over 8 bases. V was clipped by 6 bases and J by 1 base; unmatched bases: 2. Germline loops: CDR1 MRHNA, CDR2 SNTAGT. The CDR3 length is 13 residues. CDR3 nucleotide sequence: TGTGCCAGCAGAACAGGGGGATCCTACGAGCAGTACTTC. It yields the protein CASRTGGSYEQYF.

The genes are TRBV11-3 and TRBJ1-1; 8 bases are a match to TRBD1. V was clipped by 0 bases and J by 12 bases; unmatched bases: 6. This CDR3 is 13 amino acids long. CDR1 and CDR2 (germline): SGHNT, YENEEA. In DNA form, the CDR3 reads TGTGCCAGCAGCTTAGAATACAGGGGGAGAACTTTCTTT. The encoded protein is CASSLEYRGRTFF.

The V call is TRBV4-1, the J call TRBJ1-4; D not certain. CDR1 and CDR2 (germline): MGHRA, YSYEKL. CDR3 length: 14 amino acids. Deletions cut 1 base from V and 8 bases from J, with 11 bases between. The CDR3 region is CASSQVRGVEKLFF. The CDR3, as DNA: TGCGCCAGCAGCCAAGTACGCGGGGTCGAAAAACTGTTTTTT.

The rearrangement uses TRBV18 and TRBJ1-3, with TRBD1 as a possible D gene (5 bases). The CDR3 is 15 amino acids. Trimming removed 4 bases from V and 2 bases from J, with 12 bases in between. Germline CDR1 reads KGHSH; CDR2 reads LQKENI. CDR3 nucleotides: TGTGCCAGCTCACTCAGGGTATCTGCTGGAAACACCATATATTTT. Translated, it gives CASSLRVSAGNTIYF.

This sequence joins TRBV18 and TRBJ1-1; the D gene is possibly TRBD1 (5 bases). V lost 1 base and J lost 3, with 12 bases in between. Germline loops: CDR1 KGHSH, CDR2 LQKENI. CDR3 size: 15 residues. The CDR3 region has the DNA TGTGCCAGCTCACCACTGTCAGCCAGGGACACTGAAGCTTTCTTT. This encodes CASSPLSARDTEAFF.

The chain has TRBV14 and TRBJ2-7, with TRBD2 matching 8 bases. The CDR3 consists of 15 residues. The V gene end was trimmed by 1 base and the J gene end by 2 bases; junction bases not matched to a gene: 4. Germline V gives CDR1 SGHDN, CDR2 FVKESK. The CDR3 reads CASSQGAGGAYEQYF. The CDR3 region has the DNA TGTGCCAGCAGCCAAGGTGCGGGAGGCGCCTACGAGCAGTACTTC.